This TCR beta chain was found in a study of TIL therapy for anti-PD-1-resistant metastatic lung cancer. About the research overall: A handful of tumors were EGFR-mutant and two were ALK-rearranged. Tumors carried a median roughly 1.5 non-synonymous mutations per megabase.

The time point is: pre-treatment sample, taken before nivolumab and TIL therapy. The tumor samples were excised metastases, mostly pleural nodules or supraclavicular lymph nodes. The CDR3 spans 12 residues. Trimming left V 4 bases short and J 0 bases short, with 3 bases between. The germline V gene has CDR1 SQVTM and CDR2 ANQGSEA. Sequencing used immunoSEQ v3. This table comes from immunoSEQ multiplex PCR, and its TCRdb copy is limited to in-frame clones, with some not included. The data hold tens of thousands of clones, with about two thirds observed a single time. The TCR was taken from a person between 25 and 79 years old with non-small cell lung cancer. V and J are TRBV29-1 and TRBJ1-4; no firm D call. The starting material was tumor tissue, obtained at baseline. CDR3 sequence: CSVVATNEKLFF. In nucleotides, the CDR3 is TGCAGCGTTGTAGCAACTAATGAAAAACTGTTTTTT.